This entry lists 16 T cell receptor beta chains sequenced from one sample in a study of T cells in Graves' hyperthyroidism and ophthalmopathy. Researchers amplified the TCR beta CDR3 regions from RNA transcripts. Primed by the HTBI set, a first-round RT-PCR was run on the TCR CDR3. TCRdb redid the calling of the multiplex PCR reads with MiXCR, one entry per CDR3 protein. The sample has about 210,000 distinct CDR3 sequences, roughly 18% seen once; the top ten hold 50%. Sequences were obtained from blood. The receptors here all came from a man aged 45-60 years with Graves' hyperthyroidism.

This clonotype showed up many times. The chain couples TRBV20-1 to TRBJ2-5, with 15 bases matching TRBD2. This CDR3 is 17 amino acids long. Per the germline V gene, CDR1 is DFQATT and CDR2 is SNEGSKA (reference sequence). Unmatched junction bases numbered 11, after V lost 5 bases and J lost 4 bases. CDR3 nucleotide sequence: TGCAGTGCTTATCCGGGACTAGCGGGAGGAATTGGAGAGACCCAGTACTTC. It translates to CSAYPGLAGGIGETQYF.

The chain has TRBV5-6 and TRBJ2-5, with D perhaps TRBD2 (6 bases). Germline-derived CDR1 and CDR2 are SGHDT and YYEEEE. The CDR3 extends over 18 amino acids. V lost 4 bases, J lost 5 bases, and 27 bases lay in between. The CDR3 nucleotides read TGTGCCAGCAGCCTACCGCTTGAAACGGGACTTTTAGGGGAGACCCAGTACTTC. It is translated as CASSLPLETGLLGETQYF. Full variable domain (missing parts from reference TRBV5-6 and TRBJ2-5): DAGVTQSPTHLIKTRGQQVTLRCSPKSGHDTVSWYQQALGQGPQFIFQYYEEEERQRGNFPDRFSGHQFPNYSSELNVNALLLGDSALYLCASSLPLETGLLGETQYFGPGTRLLVL.

The chain joins TRBV2 to TRBJ2-3; the match to TRBD2 covers 14 bases. V dropped 4 bases and J dropped 5; count of bases not matched to a gene: 5. CDR1 is SNHLY and CDR2 is FYNNEI in the germline V gene. The CDR3 length is 16 residues. The CDR3 nucleotides are TGTGCCAGCAGTGGAGGACTAGCGGGAGGATTAGATACGCAGTATTTT. As protein: CASSGGLAGGLDTQYF.

The genes are TRBV12-3 or TRBV12-4 and TRBJ1-2; tentative D call: TRBD1 (5 bases). V dropped 3 bases and J dropped 3 bases, with 11 bases sitting between them. The CDR3 length is 14 residues. Written as DNA, the CDR3 is TGTGCCAGCAGTTTTTTAGGGGTAGACTATGGCTACACCTTC. It codes for CASSFLGVDYGYTF.

This chain uses TRBV30 with TRBJ2-3; D possibly corresponds to TRBD1 (7 bases). The CDR3 runs to 13 residues. Germline V CDR1 and CDR2: GTSNPN, SVGIG (reference sequence). Trimming took 4 bases from V and 5 from J, leaving 13 bases between them. CDR3 nucleotides: TGTGCCTGGACAATCAGGGGGGTAGATACGCAGTATTTT. Its protein product is CAWTIRGVDTQYF.

The chain is built from TRBV5-1 and TRBJ2-2; the D gene is possibly TRBD1 (7 bases). Trimming stripped 4 bases from V and 1 base from J, with 17 bases between. Germline CDR1 SGHRS, CDR2 YFSETQ. This CDR3 is 17 amino acids long. The CDR3 DNA is TGCGCCAGCAGCCCGGACGGAGGGACAGTGAACACCGGGGAGCTGTTTTTT. Translated: CASSPDGGTVNTGELFF.

This chain connects TRBV7-8 to TRBJ1-1, with no clear D. The V end lost 7 bases, the J end lost 1 base, and 10 bases lay between the germline ends. This CDR3 is built from 13 residues. The germline CDR1 and CDR2 sequences are SGHVS and FQNEAQ. CDR3 in amino acids: CASTQNGNTEAFF. The DNA of the CDR3 is TGTGCCAGCACCCAGAACGGGAACACTGAAGCTTTCTTT.

This clonotype has ten or more counts. The chain combines TRBV28 with TRBJ1-2; no clear D. CDR3 length equals 16 residues. Germline lookup yields CDR1 MDHEN and CDR2 SYDVKM. The germline V and J ends were trimmed by 2 bases and 7 bases, with 20 bases remaining between them. In nucleotides, the CDR3 is TGTGCCAGCAGTTTAGGCGCGGCGGCCTCGATTCGTGGCTACACCTTC. This gives the protein CASSLGAAASIRGYTF.

A note on this clonotype: At one of its ends the junction is not consistent with the germline gene, which may arise from a read error. The rearrangement uses TRBV12-3 or TRBV12-4 and TRBJ1-1; the match to TRBD1 covers 7 bases. The CDR3 covers 15 residues. In DNA form, the CDR3 reads TGTGCCAGCAAGATGTCGGACAGGCCTAACACTGAAGCTCTCTTT. Its translation: CASKMSDRPNTEALF.

This clonotype was observed many times. The V gene is TRBV6-1, the J gene TRBJ1-4; TRBD1 agrees at 10 bases. Trimming took 6 bases from V and 8 from J; bases not matched to a gene: 9. The CDR3 has 15 residues. Germline CDR1 reads MNHNS; CDR2 reads SASEGT. The CDR3 DNA reads TGTGCCAGCAGACGGGACAGGGGCGCATTAGAAAAACTGTTTTTT. This gives the protein CASRRDRGALEKLFF.

This clonotype has at least ten counts. The J gene is TRBJ2-1, the V gene TRBV3-1; no clear D. CDR1 is LGHDT, CDR2 YNNKEL, per germline (reference sequence). The CDR3 is made up of 15 amino acids. The ends were cut back, 0 bases at V and 9 bases at J, with 15 bases in the middle. The CDR3 here is CASSQDGVPAGEQFF. The CDR3 DNA reads TGTGCCAGCAGCCAAGATGGCGTACCGGCCGGTGAGCAGTTCTTC.

Turning to this clonotype: This may be a read error: a much more frequent sequence differs by one nucleotide. The chain joins TRBV7-8 to TRBJ2-1; TRBD2 matches 14 bases. Germline V gene data show CDR1 as SGHVS and CDR2 as FQNEAQ. The CDR3 is made up of 15 amino acids. In DNA, the CDR3 is TGTGCCAGCAGACGACTAGCGGGAGGGTACAATGAGCAGTCCTTC. Encoded protein: CASRRLAGGYNEQSF. Variable domain in full (rest from reference TRBV7-8 and TRBJ2-1): GAGVSQSPRYKVAKRGQDVALRCDPISGHVSLFWYQQALGQGPEFLTYFQNEAQLDKSGLPSDRFFAERPEGSVSTLKIQRTQQEDSAVYLCASRRLAGGYNEQSFGPGTRLTVL.

This clonotype was detected a few times. The gene calls are TRBV2 and TRBJ1-1; perhaps TRBD1 as D (5 bases). CDR3 length equals 13 residues. Trimming left V 6 bases short and J 11 bases short, with 19 bases between. Germline V gene sequence: CDR1 SNHLY, CDR2 FYNNEI. The CDR3 sequence: CASRRDSQGLAFF. As DNA, the CDR3 is TGTGCCAGCAGGCGGGACTCCCAGGGATTGGCTTTCTTT.

This clonotype was recorded at least ten times. The chain carries TRBV2 and TRBJ2-7; no clear D. Germline CDR1 SNHLY, CDR2 FYNNEI. The CDR3 contains 16 residues. V dropped 7 bases and J dropped 3 bases, with 22 bases sitting between them. The CDR3 DNA follows: TGTGCCAGCACCCAGACCGGGCTCACCCCTCTCTACGAGCAGTACTTC. Translated, it gives CASTQTGLTPLYEQYF.

This clonotype was found a few times. The rearrangement links TRBV7-9 to TRBJ1-1, with D perhaps matching TRBD1 (6 bases). Looked up from germline, CDR1 is SEHNR and CDR2 is FQNEAQ (reference sequence). The ends were cut back, 5 bases at V and 2 bases at J, with 18 bases in the middle. The CDR3 length is 16 residues. The CDR3 reads CASSNSPGHRNTEAFF. The CDR3 DNA follows: TGTGCCAGCAGCAACTCGCCGGGACATAGAAACACTGAAGCTTTCTTT.

This clonotype was seen repeatedly, ten times or more. V gene TRBV11-2 combines with J gene TRBJ2-4, with 8 bases matching TRBD1. Trimming removed 3 bases from V and 7 bases from J; junction bases left unmatched: 14. CDR3 length: 17 amino acids. Looked up from germline, CDR1 is SGHAT and CDR2 is FQNNGV. The CDR3 protein is CASSFRTPDRGRNIQYF. DNA for the CDR3: TGTGCCAGCAGCTTCCGCACCCCCGACAGGGGAAGGAACATTCAGTACTTC.